These 4 T cell receptor beta chains share one sample of origin, sequenced in a study of CD8+ T cells in alopecia areata. Sequencing relied on a cDNA template that was reverse transcribed from extracted RNA. The repertoire was sequenced with immunoSEQ multiplex PCR; TCRdb's copy has only in-frame clones and lacks some. This table holds around 210,000 clones, 56% found once. The sequenced sample was CD8+ T cells sorted from blood. These TCRs come from a human donor in good health.

This clone was counted between two and nine times. This sequence joins TRBV6-5 and TRBJ1-1; D gene uncertain. With 4 bases removed from V and 3 bases from J, the gap between germline ends came to 12 bases. The CDR3 is made up of 14 amino acids. Germline assignment: CDR1 MNHEY and CDR2 SVGAGI. The CDR3 spells CASSLRLEDTEAFF. CDR3 sequence (DNA): TGTGCCAGCAGTTTAAGACTGGAGGACACTGAAGCTTTCTTT.

The CDR3: CASSTRQGVGDTQYF. Here the CDR3 DNA reads TGCGCCAGCAGCACTCGACAGGGAGTGGGAGATACGCAGTATTTT. This sequence joins TRBV4-1 and TRBJ2-3; 7 positions agree with TRBD1. Germline values: CDR1 MGHRA, CDR2 YSYEKL. The CDR3 length is 15 residues. The junction had 10 bases not matched to a gene; V was cut back by 5 bases and J by 5 bases.

The gene calls are TRBV27 and TRBJ1-5, with D hard to call. The V gene lost 3 bases and the J gene lost 6 bases, with 12 bases spanning the gap. Germline V CDR1 and CDR2: MNHEY, SMNVEV (reference sequence). CDR3 length: 14 residues. CDR3 nucleotides: TGTGCCAGCAGTTTGGTAAAGCATCGTCAGCCCCAGCATTTT. This translates into CASSLVKHRQPQHF.

The V gene is TRBV9, the J gene TRBJ2-3; D unresolved. CDR3 size: 13 residues. Between the trimmed V and J ends, which lost 3 bases and 1 base, there was a span of 6 bases. Germline CDR1 is SGDLS and CDR2 is YYNGEE. CDR3 residues: CASSDQGTDTQYF. The CDR3, as DNA: TGTGCCAGCAGCGACCAAGGCACAGATACGCAGTATTTT.